The clone carrying this T cell receptor (beta chain) was observed a few times. Sequenced by immunoSEQ multiplex PCR; TCRdb stores in-frame clones only, minus some. The repertoire includes 200,000 to 300,000 clones, about 86% of them detected once, and 2.5% to 3.5% sits in the top ten. CDR3 size: 16 residues. Germline loops: CDR1 SGDLS, CDR2 YYNGEE. J lost 0 bases, V lost 4 bases, and 7 bases had no gene match. The data are from a study of blood T cell repertoires in COVID-19. In the study overall: The study drew acute and convalescent COVID-19 samples from the United States, Italy and Spain. T cells, B-cell-depleted T cells, or PBMCs provided the cDNA or gDNA that served as material.

Clinical histories supplied by participants themselves formed the basis of cohort assignment. The clonotype originates from a woman aged 40 to 55 with acute COVID-19. The chain is built from TRBV9 and TRBJ1-3, with 7 bases that match TRBD1. Sequencing was performed on PBMCs or T cells enriched from blood (not recorded which). The CDR3 nucleotides read TGTGCCAGCAGCCCGTATGACAGGGTCTCTGGAAACACCATATATTTT. Protein sequence: CASSPYDRVSGNTIYF.